The rows below give T cell receptor beta chains drawn from one sample of a study of blood T cell repertoires in COVID-19. Method: immunoSEQ multiplex PCR; TCRdb's copy keeps in-frame clones and lacks some. The sample lists a few hundred thousand clones; roughly 84% were seen once. Material for sequencing was PBMCs or T cells enriched from blood (not recorded which). These receptors all come from a woman in her 30s who had recovered from COVID-19. CDR3s leave out the opening cysteine and the closing phenylalanine or tryptophan. For some rows the clone size is stated as once, few or many, or as a class when expanded; others skip it.

NA	11	TRBV28	AGFDRGRTEAF
NA	18	TRBV5-5	ASSLGLASGASELQETQY
few	15	TRBV14	ASSQVGRRGGTDTQY
few	13	TRBV6-5	ASTHRWGGDQPQH
NA	10	TRBV12-3/TRBV12-4	ASSPANYGYT
NA	11	TRBV5-1	ASSLAQGGEQY
once	12	TRBV6-4	ASRLAGDTGELF
NA	12	TRBV11-2	ASSLAQRGQPQH
NA	14	TRBV6-1	ASSEGQGYSNYGYT
NA	11	TRBV19	ASSVTGGEKLF
NA	11	TRBV7-2	ASSPLGRETQY
NA	12	TRBV30	AWSEAGRGSPLH
NA	13	TRBV3-1/TRBV3-2	ASSPTATSGNTIY
NA	11	TRBV3-1/TRBV3-2	ASSQGLMGLRF
NA	8	TRBV2	ASSPPGYT
NA	11	TRBV28	ASSLNSWARLF
NA	16	TRBV28	ASSLYSRVGRWDTEAF